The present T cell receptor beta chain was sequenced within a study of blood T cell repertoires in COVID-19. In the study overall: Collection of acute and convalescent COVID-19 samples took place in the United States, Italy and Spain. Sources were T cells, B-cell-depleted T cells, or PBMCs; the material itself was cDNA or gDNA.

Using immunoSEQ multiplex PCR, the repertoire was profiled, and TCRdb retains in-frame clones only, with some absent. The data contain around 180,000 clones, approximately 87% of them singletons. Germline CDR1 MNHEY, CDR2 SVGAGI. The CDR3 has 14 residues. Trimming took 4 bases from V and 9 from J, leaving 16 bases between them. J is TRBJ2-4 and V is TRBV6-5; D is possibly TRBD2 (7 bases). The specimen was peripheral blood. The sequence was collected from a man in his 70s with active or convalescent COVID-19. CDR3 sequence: CASSLGGGPPIQYF. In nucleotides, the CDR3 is TGTGCCAGCAGTTTAGGGGGAGGGCCCCCCATTCAGTACTTC.